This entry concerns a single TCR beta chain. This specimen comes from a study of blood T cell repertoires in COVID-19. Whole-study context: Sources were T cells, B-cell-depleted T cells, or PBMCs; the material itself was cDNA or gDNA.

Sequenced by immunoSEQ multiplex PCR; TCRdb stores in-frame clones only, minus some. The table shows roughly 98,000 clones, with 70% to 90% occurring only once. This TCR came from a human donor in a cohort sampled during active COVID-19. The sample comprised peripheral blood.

CDR3: CASSVATGLAEDGGELFF. The CDR3, as DNA: TGTGCCAGCAGCGTAGCTACAGGACTAGCGGAGGACGGTGGGGAGCTGTTTTTT. The chain employs TRBV9 and TRBJ2-2; the match to TRBD2 covers 10 bases. CDR1 is SGDLS, CDR2 YYNGEE, per germline. V was pared by 0 bases and J by 8 bases, with 13 bases of the junction left unmatched. This CDR3 has 18 residues.